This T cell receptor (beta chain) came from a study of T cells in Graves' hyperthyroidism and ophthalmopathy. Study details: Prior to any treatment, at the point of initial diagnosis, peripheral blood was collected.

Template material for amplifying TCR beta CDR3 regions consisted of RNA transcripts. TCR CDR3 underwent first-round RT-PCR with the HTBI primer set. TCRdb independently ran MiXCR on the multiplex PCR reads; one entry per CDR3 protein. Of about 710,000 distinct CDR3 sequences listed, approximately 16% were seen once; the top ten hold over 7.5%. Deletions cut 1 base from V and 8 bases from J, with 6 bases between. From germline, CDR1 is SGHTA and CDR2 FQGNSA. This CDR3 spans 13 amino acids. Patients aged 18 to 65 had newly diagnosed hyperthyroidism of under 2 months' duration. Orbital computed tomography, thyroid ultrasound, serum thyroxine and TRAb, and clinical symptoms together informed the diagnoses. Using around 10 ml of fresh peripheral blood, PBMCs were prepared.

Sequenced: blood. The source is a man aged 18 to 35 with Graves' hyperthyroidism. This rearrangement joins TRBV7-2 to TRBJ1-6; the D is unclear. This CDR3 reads CASSLEADSPLHF. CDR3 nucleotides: TGTGCCAGCAGCTTAGAGGCTGATTCACCCCTCCACTTT.